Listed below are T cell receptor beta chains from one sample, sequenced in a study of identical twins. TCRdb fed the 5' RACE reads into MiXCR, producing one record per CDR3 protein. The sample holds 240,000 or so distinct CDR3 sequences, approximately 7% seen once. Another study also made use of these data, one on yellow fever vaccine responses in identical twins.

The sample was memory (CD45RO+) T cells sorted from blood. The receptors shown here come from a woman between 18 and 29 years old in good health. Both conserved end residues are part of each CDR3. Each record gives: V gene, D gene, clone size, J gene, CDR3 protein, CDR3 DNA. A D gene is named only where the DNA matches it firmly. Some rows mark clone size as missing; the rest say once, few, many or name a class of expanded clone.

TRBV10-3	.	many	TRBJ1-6	CAISDGLYNSPLHF	TGTGCCATCAGTGACGGCCTCTATAATTCACCCCTCCACTTT
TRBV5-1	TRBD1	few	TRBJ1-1	CASSSRTGSNTEAFF	TGCGCCAGCAGCTCCCGGACAGGATCGAACACTGAAGCTTTCTTT
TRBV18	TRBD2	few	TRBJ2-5	CASSPRLAGVETQYF	TGTGCCAGCTCACCCAGACTAGCGGGAGTAGAGACCCAGTACTTC
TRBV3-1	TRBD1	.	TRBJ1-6	CASSPRTGVVNSPLHF	TGTGCCAGCAGCCCCAGGACAGGGGTTGTTAATTCACCCCTCCACTTT
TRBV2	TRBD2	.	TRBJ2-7	CASTRSGTYEQYF	TGTGCCAGCACTCGTAGCGGGACCTACGAGCAGTACTTC
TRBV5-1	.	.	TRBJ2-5	CASSLVDRETQYF	TGCGCCAGCAGCTTGGTTGACAGAGAGACCCAGTACTTC
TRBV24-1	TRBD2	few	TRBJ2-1	CATSDPRGAGGTEQFF	TGTGCCACCAGTGACCCTCGGGGAGCGGGGGGGACTGAGCAGTTCTTC
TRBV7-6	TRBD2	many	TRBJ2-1	CASSLVAGVLGEQFF	TGTGCCAGCAGCTTAGTAGCGGGAGTTCTTGGGGAGCAGTTCTTC
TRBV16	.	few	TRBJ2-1	CASSLLRGDSLKRQFF	TGTGCCAGCAGCCTTTTGCGCGGGGACTCCCTGAAGCGGCAGTTCTTC
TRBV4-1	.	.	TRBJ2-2	CASSLFDSANTGELFF	TGCGCCAGCAGCCTCTTCGACAGCGCGAACACCGGGGAGCTGTTTTTT
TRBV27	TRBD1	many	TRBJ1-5	CASSLIQGDNQPQHF	TGTGCCAGCAGTTTGATACAGGGGGACAATCAGCCCCAGCATTTT
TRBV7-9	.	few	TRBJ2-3	CASSYRGGTDTQYF	TGTGCCAGCAGCTACAGAGGGGGCACAGATACGCAGTATTTT
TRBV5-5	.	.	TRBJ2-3	CASGPGRSTDTQYF	TGTGCCAGCGGCCCAGGGCGCAGCACAGATACGCAGTATTTT
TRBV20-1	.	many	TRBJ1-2	CSASAGSYGYTF	TGCAGTGCTAGTGCAGGGTCCTATGGCTACACCTTC
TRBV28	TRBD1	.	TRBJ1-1	CASSLGPGQGVTEAFF	TGTGCCAGCAGTTTGGGACCGGGACAGGGTGTCACTGAAGCTTTCTTT
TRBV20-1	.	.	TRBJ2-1	CRPQGGNEQFF	TGCAGGCCTCAGGGCGGCAATGAGCAGTTCTTC
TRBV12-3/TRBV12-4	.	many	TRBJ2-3	CASRPGTDTQYF	TGTGCCAGCAGGCCGGGCACAGATACGCAGTATTTT
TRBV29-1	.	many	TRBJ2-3	CSVERDSNTDTQYF	TGCAGCGTTGAAAGGGACTCCAACACAGATACGCAGTATTTT
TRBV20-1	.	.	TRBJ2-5	CSAIAGAPQETQYF	TGCAGTGCTATTGCGGGGGCCCCCCAAGAGACCCAGTACTTC
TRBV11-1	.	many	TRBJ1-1	CASSLRSSEAFF	TGTGCCAGCAGCTTACGTTCGAGTGAAGCTTTCTTT
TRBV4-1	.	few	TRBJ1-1	CASSLYRAGTEAFF	TGCGCCAGCAGCCTTTACAGGGCGGGGACTGAAGCTTTCTTT
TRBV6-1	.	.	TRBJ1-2	CASSEGTFSGYTF	TGTGCCAGCAGTGAAGGGACCTTTTCAGGCTACACCTTC
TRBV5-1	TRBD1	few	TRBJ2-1	CASSFRMWGTGGYSEQFF	TGCGCCAGCAGCTTTCGGATGTGGGGGACAGGGGGCTATAGTGAGCAGTTCTTC
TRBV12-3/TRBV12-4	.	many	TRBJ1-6	CASTVGHLTNSPLHF	TGTGCCAGCACCGTCGGACATTTAACTAATTCACCCCTCCACTTT
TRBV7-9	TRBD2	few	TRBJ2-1	CASAAGAHNEQFF	TGTGCCAGCGCCGCGGGAGCCCACAATGAGCAGTTCTTC
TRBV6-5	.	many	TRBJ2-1	CASSYRIGGGYNEQFF	TGTGCCAGCAGTTACCGGATAGGTGGGGGTTACAATGAGCAGTTCTTC
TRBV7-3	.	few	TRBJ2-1	CASSLLRTDNEQFF	TGTGCCAGCAGCTTACTTCGGACGGACAATGAGCAGTTCTTC
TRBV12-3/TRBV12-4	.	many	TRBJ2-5	CASTQTGTIIF	TGTGCCAGCACCCAAACAGGGACGATTATCTTC
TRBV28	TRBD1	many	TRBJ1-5	CASSTLGQGAFQPQHF	TGTGCCAGCAGTACCCTGGGACAGGGGGCTTTTCAGCCCCAGCATTTT
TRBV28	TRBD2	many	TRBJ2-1	CASSSGLAGLPTAYNEQFF	TGTGCCAGCAGTTCCGGACTAGCGGGATTACCTACCGCCTACAATGAGCAGTTCTTC